This T cell receptor (beta chain) stems from a study of shared clonotypes between healthy human individuals. Study in general: Used for every donor were three CD4 naive, three CD4 memory, two CD8 naive and one CD8 memory plate.

Sequencing used immunoSEQ multiplex PCR; TCRdb keeps in-frame clones, though not all of them. The table lists around 2,000,000 clones, roughly 95% of them singletons. Study conclusions and caveats: Collection of samples was limited to blood; tissue repertoires likely differ. It was the few donors that limited the genetic and exposure-history diversity represented. Generation of non-shared clonotypes was less probable than generation of clonotypes shared by all four donors.

CDR3 size: 13 residues. CDR1 is SGHRS, CDR2 YFSETQ, per germline. Trimming removed 5 bases from V and 6 bases from J, with 12 bases in between. CD45RO-negative CD8 cells positively selected for CCR7 made up the naive population, which excluded terminally differentiated effector memory CD45RA+ cells. In regard to this clone: What it recognizes is unknown.

The sequence was obtained from a man between 18 and 35 years old in good health. The chain employs TRBV5-1 and TRBJ2-4, with D perhaps given as TRBD1 or TRBD2 (5 bases each). The sample comprised naive CD8+ T cells sorted from blood. The CDR3 DNA reads TGCGCCAGCAGAGCGGCAGGGATAAACATTCAGTACTTC. Translation gives CASRAAGINIQYF.